This T cell receptor (beta chain) was sequenced in a study of cytomegalovirus exposure and HLA in healthy donors. Researchers ran the PCR with 60 Vbeta and 13 Jbeta primers. Here immunoSEQ multiplex PCR was the method, and the copy in TCRdb shows in-frame clones only, minus some. This table has over 150,000 clones, 70% to 80% appearing once. Findings and limits, study-wide: V- and J-gene trimming of TCR beta was linked (in a later analysis) to a missense DCLRE1C variant. Rates of TCR association differed by HLA locus in a later analysis, with DRB1 highest and HLA-C lowest. Beyond CMV serostatus, there was no information to go on about immune exposure. Earlier analysis looked at TCR beta V segments, and most were productive about 90% or about 30% of the time.

With regard to this clone: No antigen is known for it.

Per germline, CDR1 SGHRS and CDR2 YFSETQ. This CDR3 has 15 residues. V lost 1 base to trimming and J lost 5 bases; unmatched junction nucleotides: 8. The receptor was derived from a man aged 60-69 years in good health and CMV-seronegative. Sequencing was performed on PBMCs. The chain combines TRBV5-1 with TRBJ1-1; the match to TRBD1 covers 7 bases. CDR3 region: CASSLQGGAETEAFF. The CDR3 nucleotides are TGCGCCAGCAGCTTGCAGGGGGGCGCGGAAACTGAAGCTTTCTTT.